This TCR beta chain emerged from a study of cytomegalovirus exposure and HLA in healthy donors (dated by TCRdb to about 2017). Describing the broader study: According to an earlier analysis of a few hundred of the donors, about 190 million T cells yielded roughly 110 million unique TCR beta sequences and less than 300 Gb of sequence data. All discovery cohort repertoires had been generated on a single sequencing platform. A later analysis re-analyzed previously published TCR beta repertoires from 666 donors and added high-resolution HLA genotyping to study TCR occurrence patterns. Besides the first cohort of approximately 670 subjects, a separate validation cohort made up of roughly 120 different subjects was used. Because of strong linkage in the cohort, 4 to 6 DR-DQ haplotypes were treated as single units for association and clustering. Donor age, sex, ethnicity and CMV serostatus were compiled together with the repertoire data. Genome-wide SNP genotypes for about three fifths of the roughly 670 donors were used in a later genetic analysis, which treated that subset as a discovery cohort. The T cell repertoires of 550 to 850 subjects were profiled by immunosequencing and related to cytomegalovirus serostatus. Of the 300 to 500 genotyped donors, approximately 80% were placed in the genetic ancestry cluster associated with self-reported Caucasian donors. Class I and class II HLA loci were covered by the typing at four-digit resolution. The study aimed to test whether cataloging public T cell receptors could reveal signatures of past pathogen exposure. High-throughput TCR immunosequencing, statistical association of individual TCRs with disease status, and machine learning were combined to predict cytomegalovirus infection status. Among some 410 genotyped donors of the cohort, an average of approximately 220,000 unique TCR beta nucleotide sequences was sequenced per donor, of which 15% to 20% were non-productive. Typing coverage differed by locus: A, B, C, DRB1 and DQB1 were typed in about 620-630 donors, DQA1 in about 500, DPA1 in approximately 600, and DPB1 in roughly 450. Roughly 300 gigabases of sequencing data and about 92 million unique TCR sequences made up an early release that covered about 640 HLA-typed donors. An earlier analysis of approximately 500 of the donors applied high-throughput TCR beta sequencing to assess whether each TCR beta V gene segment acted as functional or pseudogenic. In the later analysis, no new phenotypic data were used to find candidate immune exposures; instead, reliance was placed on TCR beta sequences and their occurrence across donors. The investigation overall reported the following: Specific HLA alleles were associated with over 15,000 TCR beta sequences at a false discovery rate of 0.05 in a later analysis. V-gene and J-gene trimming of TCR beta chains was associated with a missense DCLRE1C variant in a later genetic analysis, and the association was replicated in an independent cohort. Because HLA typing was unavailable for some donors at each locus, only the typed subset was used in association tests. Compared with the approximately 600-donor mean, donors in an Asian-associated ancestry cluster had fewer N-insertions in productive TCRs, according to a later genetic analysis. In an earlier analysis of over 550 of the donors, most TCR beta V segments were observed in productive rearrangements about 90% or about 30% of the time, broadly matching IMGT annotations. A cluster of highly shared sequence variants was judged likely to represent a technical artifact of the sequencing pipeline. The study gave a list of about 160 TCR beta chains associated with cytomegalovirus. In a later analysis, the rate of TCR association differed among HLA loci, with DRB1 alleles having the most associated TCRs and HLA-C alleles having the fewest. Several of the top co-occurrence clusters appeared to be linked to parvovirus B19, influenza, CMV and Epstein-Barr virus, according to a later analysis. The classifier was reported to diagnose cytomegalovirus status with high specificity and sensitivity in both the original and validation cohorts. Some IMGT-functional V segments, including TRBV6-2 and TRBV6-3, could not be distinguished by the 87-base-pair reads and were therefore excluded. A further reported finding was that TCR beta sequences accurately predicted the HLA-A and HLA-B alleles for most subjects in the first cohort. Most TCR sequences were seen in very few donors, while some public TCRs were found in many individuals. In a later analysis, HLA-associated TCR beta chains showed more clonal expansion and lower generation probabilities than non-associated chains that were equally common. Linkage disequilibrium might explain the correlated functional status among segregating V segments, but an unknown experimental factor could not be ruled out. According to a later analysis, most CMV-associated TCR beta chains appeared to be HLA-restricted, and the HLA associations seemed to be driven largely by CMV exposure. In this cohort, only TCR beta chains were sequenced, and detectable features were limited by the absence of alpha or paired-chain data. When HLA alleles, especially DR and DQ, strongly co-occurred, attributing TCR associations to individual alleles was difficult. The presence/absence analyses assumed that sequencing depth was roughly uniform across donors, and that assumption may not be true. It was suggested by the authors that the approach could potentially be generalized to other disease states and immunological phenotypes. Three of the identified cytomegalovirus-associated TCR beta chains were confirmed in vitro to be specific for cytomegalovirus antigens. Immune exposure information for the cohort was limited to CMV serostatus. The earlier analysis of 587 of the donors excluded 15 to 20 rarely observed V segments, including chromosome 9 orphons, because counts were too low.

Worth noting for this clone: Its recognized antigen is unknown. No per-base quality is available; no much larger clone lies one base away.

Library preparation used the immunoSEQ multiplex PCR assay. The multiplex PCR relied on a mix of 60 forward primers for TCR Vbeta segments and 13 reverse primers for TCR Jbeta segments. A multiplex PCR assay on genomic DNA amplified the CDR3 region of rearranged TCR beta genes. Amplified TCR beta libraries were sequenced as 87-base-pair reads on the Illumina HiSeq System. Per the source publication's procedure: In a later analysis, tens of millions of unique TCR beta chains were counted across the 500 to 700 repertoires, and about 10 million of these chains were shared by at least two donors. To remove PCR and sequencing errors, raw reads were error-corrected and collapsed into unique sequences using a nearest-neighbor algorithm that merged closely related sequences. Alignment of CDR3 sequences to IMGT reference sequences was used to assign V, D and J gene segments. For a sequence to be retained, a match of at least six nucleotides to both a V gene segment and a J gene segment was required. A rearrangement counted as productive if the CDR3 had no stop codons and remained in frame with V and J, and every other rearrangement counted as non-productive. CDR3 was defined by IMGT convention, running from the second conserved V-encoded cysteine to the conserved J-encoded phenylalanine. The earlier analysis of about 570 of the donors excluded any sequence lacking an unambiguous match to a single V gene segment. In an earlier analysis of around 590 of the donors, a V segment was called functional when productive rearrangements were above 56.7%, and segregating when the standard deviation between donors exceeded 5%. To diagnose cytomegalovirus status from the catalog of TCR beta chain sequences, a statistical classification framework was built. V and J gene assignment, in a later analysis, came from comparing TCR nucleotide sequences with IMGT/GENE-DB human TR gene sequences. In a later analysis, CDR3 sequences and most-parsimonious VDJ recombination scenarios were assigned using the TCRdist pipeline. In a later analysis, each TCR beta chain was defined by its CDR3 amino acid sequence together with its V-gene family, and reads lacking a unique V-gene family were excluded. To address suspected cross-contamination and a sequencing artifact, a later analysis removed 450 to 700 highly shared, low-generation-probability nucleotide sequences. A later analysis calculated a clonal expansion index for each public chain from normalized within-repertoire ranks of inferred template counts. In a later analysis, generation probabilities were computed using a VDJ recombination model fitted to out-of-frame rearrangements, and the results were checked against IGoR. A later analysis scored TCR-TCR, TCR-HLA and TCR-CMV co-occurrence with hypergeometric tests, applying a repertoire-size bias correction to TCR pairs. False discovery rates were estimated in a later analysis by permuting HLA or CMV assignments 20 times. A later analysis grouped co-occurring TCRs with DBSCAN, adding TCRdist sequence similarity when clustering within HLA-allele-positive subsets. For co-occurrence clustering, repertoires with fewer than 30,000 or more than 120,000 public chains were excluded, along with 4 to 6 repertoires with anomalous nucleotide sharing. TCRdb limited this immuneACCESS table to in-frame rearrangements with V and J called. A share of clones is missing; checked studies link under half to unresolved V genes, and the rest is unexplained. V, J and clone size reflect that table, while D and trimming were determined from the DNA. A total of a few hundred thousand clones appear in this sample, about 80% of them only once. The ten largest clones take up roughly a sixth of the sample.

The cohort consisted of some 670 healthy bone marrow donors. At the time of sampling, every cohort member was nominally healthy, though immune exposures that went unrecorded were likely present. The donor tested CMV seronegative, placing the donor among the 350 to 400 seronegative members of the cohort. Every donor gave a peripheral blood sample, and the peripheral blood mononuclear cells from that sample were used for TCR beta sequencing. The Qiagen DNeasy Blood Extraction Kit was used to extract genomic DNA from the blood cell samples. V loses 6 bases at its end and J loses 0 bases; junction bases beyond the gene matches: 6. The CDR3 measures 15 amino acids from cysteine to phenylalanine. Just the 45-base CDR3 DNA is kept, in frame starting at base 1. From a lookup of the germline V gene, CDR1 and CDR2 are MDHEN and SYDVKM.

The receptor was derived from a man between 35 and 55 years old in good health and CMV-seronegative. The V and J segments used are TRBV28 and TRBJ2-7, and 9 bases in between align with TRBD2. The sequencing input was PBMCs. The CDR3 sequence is CASRPGLANSYEQYF. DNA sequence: TGTGCCAGCAGACCTGGACTAGCGAACTCCTACGAGCAGTACTTC.